The sequence of this T cell receptor beta chain was determined in a study of blood T cell repertoires in COVID-19. Original methodology: Reference gene primer amplification yielded estimated nucleated cell counts. Only in-frame clones appear in the TCRdb table, and some are missing; sequencing was by immunoSEQ multiplex PCR. That table gives V, J and clone size, and the DNA gave D and trimming. The sample holds fewer than 250,000 clones, 84% seen once. Assignments of participants to cohorts depended upon their own reported clinical history. This clone appeared a single time. The CDR3 is 12 amino acids. The V and J ends lost 2 bases and 7 bases respectively, with 8 bases between them.

The rearrangement uses TRBV12-3 or TRBV12-4 and TRBJ2-5; D gene unclear. The receptor's source is a man aged 55 to 70 who had recovered from COVID-19. Sequenced sample: PBMCs or T cells enriched from blood (not recorded which). The CDR3 loop reads CASSLPRGTQYF. In DNA, the CDR3 is TGTGCCAGCAGTTTACCGAGAGGGACCCAGTACTTC.